The clone carrying this T cell receptor beta chain appeared a few times. The data were taken from a study of T cell repertoires in cytomegalovirus infection. Study-wide context: Shared public TCR beta signatures pointed to both CMV infection and a matching HLA type.

Per the germline V gene, CDR1 is SGHAT and CDR2 is FQNNGV. The CDR3 length is 17 residues. V was pared by 0 bases and J by 3 bases, with 14 bases between. From the reads, TCRdb called clonotypes with MiXCR, one entry per CDR3 protein. The profile shows around 630,000 distinct CDR3 sequences, 24% of them singletons. The chain links TRBV11-2 to TRBJ2-2; tentative D call: TRBD1 (6 bases). The sample comprised CD8+ T cells from PBMCs. The clonotype comes from a human donor in good health (CMV status not recorded). Some clones in this sample may be carry-over from other donors' samples. Here the CDR3 reads CASSLDWWGRDTGELFF. The CDR3 nucleotides are TGTGCCAGCAGCTTAGATTGGTGGGGGCGAGACACCGGGGAGCTGTTTTTT.